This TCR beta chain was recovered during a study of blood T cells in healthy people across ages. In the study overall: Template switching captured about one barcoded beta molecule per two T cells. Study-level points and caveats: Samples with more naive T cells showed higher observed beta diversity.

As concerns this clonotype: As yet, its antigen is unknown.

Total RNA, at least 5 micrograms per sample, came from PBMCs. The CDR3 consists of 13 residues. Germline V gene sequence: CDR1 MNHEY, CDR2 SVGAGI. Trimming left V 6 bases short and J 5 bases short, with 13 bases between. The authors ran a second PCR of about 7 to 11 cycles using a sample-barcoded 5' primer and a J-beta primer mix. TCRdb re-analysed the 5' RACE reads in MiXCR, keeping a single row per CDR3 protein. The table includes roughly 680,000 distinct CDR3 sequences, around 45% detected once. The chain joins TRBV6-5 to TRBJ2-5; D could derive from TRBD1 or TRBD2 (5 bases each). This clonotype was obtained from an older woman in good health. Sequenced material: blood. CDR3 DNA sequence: TGTGCCAGCAGCTCCGGGACGTGGGAGACCCAGTACTTC. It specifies CASSSGTWETQYF.